These 29 T cell receptor beta chains were sequenced from one sample in a study of early T cells in non-severe SARS-CoV-2 infection. TCRdb itself ran the 5' RACE reads through MiXCR, one entry per CDR3 protein. The table includes under 70,000 distinct CDR3 sequences, 5.5% to 7% detected once. The sequences come from whole blood, collected at baseline. All receptors come from an adult who was a healthcare worker with PCR-confirmed SARS-CoV-2 infection or an uninfected control (not recorded which).

V usage is TRBV18 and J usage is TRBJ2-5; weak D call: TRBD1 (5 bases). V shed 0 bases and J shed 3 bases, with 11 bases lying between them. The CDR3 is 15 residues long. Germline CDR1 reads KGHSH; CDR2 reads LQKENI. CDR3 sequence: CASSPPAQGEETQYF. The DNA of the CDR3 is TGTGCCAGCTCACCACCGGCGCAGGGTGAAGAGACCCAGTACTTC.

The CDR3 region has the DNA TGCAGTGCTAGAGCCGGGACAGGGTCTGCCACTGAAGCTTTCTTT. Protein: CSARAGTGSATEAFF. The V and J genes are TRBV20-1 and TRBJ1-1, with 9 bases fitting TRBD1. V lost 1 base to trimming and J lost 4 bases; unmatched junction nucleotides: 7. There are 15 residues in the CDR3. CDR1 and CDR2 (germline): DFQATT, SNEGSKA (reference sequence).

This clonotype was found a few times. The genes are TRBV2 and TRBJ2-1, with 7 bases aligning to TRBD2. Germline V lookup: CDR1 SNHLY, CDR2 FYNNEI. The CDR3 runs 16 residues. V shed 3 bases, J shed 5 bases, and the junction held 10 bases outside the gene matches. CDR3 region: CASSEFTSAGHNEQFF. The DNA for the CDR3 is TGTGCCAGCAGTGAGTTTACTAGCGCGGGTCACAATGAGCAGTTCTTC.

Only a few counts were recorded for this clonotype. The V and J genes are TRBV5-5 and TRBJ1-1; no reliable D call. Germline V gives CDR1 SGHKS, CDR2 YYEKEE (reference sequence). The CDR3 contains 13 residues. The ends were cut back, 2 bases at V and 3 bases at J, with 8 bases in the middle. The CDR3 here is CASSLGSYTEAFF. In DNA, the CDR3 is TGTGCCAGCAGCTTAGGCAGTTACACTGAAGCTTTCTTT. Filled out from reference TRBV5-5 and TRBJ1-1, the complete variable domain reads DAGVTQSPTHLIKTRGQQVTLRCSPISGHKSVSWYQQVLGQGPQFIFQYYEKEERGRGNFPDRFSARQFPNYSSELNVNALLLGDSALYLCASSLGSYTEAFFGQGTRLTVV.

The sample holds many counts of this clonotype. This rearrangement joins TRBV4-3 to TRBJ2-7; possibly TRBD1 for D (6 bases). Trimming stripped 0 bases from V and 0 bases from J, with 18 bases between. The CDR3 is 18 amino acids. Germline CDR1 LGHNA, CDR2 YSLEER. The CDR3 reads CASSQDRDTNPLSYEQYF. The CDR3 DNA is TGCGCCAGCAGCCAAGATAGGGACACCAACCCCCTCTCCTACGAGCAGTACTTC.

This clonotype was recorded many times. The V gene is TRBV5-1, the J gene TRBJ1-1; no clear D gene. Trimming left V 2 bases short and J 1 base short, with 9 bases between. Per germline, CDR1 SGHRS and CDR2 YFSETQ. The CDR3 is 14 residues long. Here the CDR3 reads CASSLGPTNTEAFF. DNA of the CDR3: TGCGCCAGCAGCTTAGGCCCCACGAACACTGAAGCTTTCTTT.

This clonotype has a count of ten or more. The rearrangement uses TRBV27 and TRBJ1-1; maybe TRBD1 (6 bases). V gave up 3 bases and J gave up 4 bases, with 12 bases separating them. The germline V gene encodes CDR1 MNHEY and CDR2 SMNVEV (reference sequence). This CDR3 has 14 residues. In nucleotides, the CDR3 is TGTGCCAGCAGTTTCGAGGGGGTAGTCACTGAAGCTTTCTTT. Translation gives CASSFEGVVTEAFF.

The chain uses TRBV20-1 and TRBJ2-5; 10 bases line up with TRBD2. This CDR3 is 16 amino acids long. Germline lookup yields CDR1 DFQATT and CDR2 SNEGSKA (reference sequence). The junction had 15 bases not matched to a gene; V was cut back by 6 bases and J by 5 bases. CDR3 DNA: TGCAGTGCCGGACGGCTAGCGGGAGATGAGGGGGAGACCCAGTACTTC. This gives the protein CSAGRLAGDEGETQYF.

This clonotype was counted at least ten times. The CDR3 DNA sequence: TGCAGTGCCGCCGTGGGCAGCGGGCAGTACTTC. Its protein is CSAAVGSGQYF. V gene TRBV20-1 combines with J gene TRBJ2-7; D possibly corresponds to TRBD2 (5 bases). This CDR3 has 11 amino acids. Looked up from germline, CDR1 is DFQATT and CDR2 is SNEGSKA (reference sequence). Deletions cut 6 bases from V and 9 bases from J, with 15 bases between.

This clonotype occurred many times. A junction end diverges from the germline sequence, so it may reflect a read error. The chain uses TRBV20-1 and TRBJ2-2; 7 bases map to TRBD2. The CDR3 is 14 amino acids. Germline V lookup: CDR1 DFQATT, CDR2 SNEGSKA (reference sequence). CDR3 bases: TGCAGTGCAAGAGCGGGATACGGAACCGGGGAGCTGTTTTTT. It is translated as CSARAGYGTGELFF.

V and J are TRBV4-1 and TRBJ1-2; the D is unclear. The CDR3 extends over 18 amino acids. Looked up from germline, CDR1 is MGHRA and CDR2 is YSYEKL. Trimming pared 1 base from V and 2 bases from J, leaving 20 bases between. The CDR3 is CASSQVDMGFNANYGYTF. CDR3 bases: TGCGCCAGCAGCCAAGTTGATATGGGTTTCAATGCAAACTATGGCTACACCTTC.

This clonotype was detected many times. The V and J genes are TRBV28 and TRBJ1-1; 10 nucleotides agree with TRBD1. This CDR3 is built from 14 residues. Germline CDR1 and CDR2: MDHEN and SYDVKM. V was clipped by 10 bases and J by 4 bases; unmatched bases: 9. CDR3 sequence: CATRQGAHGTEAFF. In DNA, the CDR3 is TGTGCCACCCGACAGGGGGCCCACGGCACTGAAGCTTTCTTT.

This clonotype was seen more than once but under ten times. The chain carries TRBV6-6 and TRBJ2-3, with 7 bases identical to TRBD1. Germline V gene sequence: CDR1 MNHNY, CDR2 SVGAGI (reference sequence). There are 14 residues in the CDR3. Trimming cost V 5 bases and J 1 base; bases outside gene matches: 3. CDR3 in DNA: TGTGCCAGCAGTAACACAGGGGGCACAGATACGCAGTATTTT. It translates to CASSNTGGTDTQYF.

The rearrangement links TRBV15 to TRBJ2-7; 8 bases are a match to TRBD2. CDR1 LNHNV and CDR2 YYDKDF come from the germline V gene (reference sequence). The ends lost 1 base at V and 5 bases at J; junction bases unmatched: 10. CDR3 length: 16 residues. The CDR3 loop reads CATSRVPAGALDEQYF. The CDR3 DNA is TGTGCCACCAGCAGAGTCCCAGCGGGAGCGCTTGACGAGCAGTACTTC.

This clonotype came up many times. The V call is TRBV10-3, the J call TRBJ2-7, with D possibly matching TRBD1 (5 bases). The CDR3 extends over 13 amino acids. V lost 3 bases to trimming and J lost 2 bases, with 8 bases between them. The germline V gene encodes CDR1 ENHRY and CDR2 SYGVKD. In nucleotides, the CDR3 is TGTGCCATCAGTGAAATGGACACCTACGAGCAGTACTTC. Translation gives CAISEMDTYEQYF.

This clonotype was counted between two and nine times. The J gene is TRBJ2-1, the V gene TRBV12-3 or TRBV12-4; D is unresolved. Between the trimmed V and J ends, which lost 0 bases and 0 bases, there was a span of 9 bases. The CDR3 length is 16 residues. DNA of the CDR3: TGTGCCAGCAGTTTAGCGTTGCGCAGCTCCTACAATGAGCAGTTCTTC. This encodes CASSLALRSSYNEQFF.

This clonotype was seen ten or more times. V and J are TRBV7-3 and TRBJ2-6; no clear D. Trimming pared 4 bases from V and 1 base from J, leaving 2 bases between. CDR1 SGHTA and CDR2 FQGTGA come from the germline V gene. The CDR3 loop spans 13 amino acids. For the CDR3, the DNA is TGTGCCAGCAGCTCATCTGGGGCCAACGTCCTGACTTTC. As protein: CASSSSGANVLTF.

This clonotype occurred a few times. The chain employs TRBV2 and TRBJ2-5; 8 bases map to TRBD2. This CDR3 is 15 amino acids long. J gave up 7 bases and V 5 bases, and 12 bases lay outside the gene matches. In germline, CDR1 is SNHLY, CDR2 FYNNEI. In DNA, the CDR3 is TGTGCCAGCAGTACAAATAGCGGGGAGCTCGCGACCCAGTACTTC. Translated: CASSTNSGELATQYF.

This clonotype was seen a few times. The chain joins TRBV6-5 to TRBJ2-3, with D possibly matching TRBD1 (6 bases). CDR1 and CDR2 from the germline V gene are MNHEY and SVGAGI. The CDR3 consists of 14 residues. V was clipped by 0 bases and J by 5 bases, with 9 bases between them. CDR3 sequence: CASSYSSGVDTQYF. DNA for the CDR3: TGTGCCAGCAGTTACTCATCAGGGGTAGATACGCAGTATTTT.

This clonotype was seen many times. The chain uses TRBV7-9 and TRBJ2-1, with 8 bases that match TRBD2. CDR1 SEHNR and CDR2 FQNEAQ come from the germline V gene (reference sequence). J gave up 8 bases and V 2 bases, and 8 bases lay outside the gene matches. This CDR3 region has 15 residues. CDR3 DNA sequence: TGTGCCAGCAGCTTAAGCGGGAGCGGTAAGGATGAGCAGTTCTTC. It is translated as CASSLSGSGKDEQFF. Supplemented by reference TRBV7-9 and TRBJ2-1, the full variable domain reads DTGVSQNPRHKITKRGQNVTFRCDPISEHNRLYWYRQTLGQGPEFLTYFQNEAQLEKSRLLSDRFSAERPKGSFSTLEIQRTEQGDSAMYLCASSLSGSGKDEQFFGPGTRLTVL.

V gene TRBV7-2 combines with J gene TRBJ1-5; TRBD1 might be the D (6 bases). The CDR3 totals 16 residues. Germline V lookup: CDR1 SGHTA, CDR2 FQGNSA. V was clipped by 2 bases and J by 4 bases, with 15 bases between them. The CDR3 nucleotides are TGTGCCAGCAGCTTAAACCCAGGGGTGGTAAATCAGCCCCAGCATTTT. Its translation is CASSLNPGVVNQPQHF.

This clonotype was detected many times. This sequence joins TRBV29-1 and TRBJ2-7; 13 nucleotides match TRBD2. CDR1 is SQVTM, CDR2 ANQGSEA, per germline. Trimming cost V 7 bases and J 3 bases; bases outside gene matches: 3. The CDR3 spans 13 residues. The CDR3 is CSARTSGSYEQYF. The DNA of the CDR3 is TGCAGCGCCCGGACTAGCGGGAGCTACGAGCAGTACTTC.

This clonotype was counted at least ten times. The genes are TRBV6-5 and TRBJ1-2, with 9 bases that match TRBD1. The germline CDR1 and CDR2 sequences are MNHEY and SVGAGI. The CDR3 length is 17 residues. V was clipped by 3 bases and J by 5 bases; unmatched bases: 13. This CDR3 is CASSYREPGQGLYGYTF. DNA for the CDR3: TGTGCCAGCAGTTATAGGGAACCGGGACAGGGTCTTTATGGCTACACCTTC.

This clonotype was picked up many times. The chain has TRBV10-3 and TRBJ1-2; D gene unclear. V shed 2 bases and J shed 7 bases, with 8 bases lying between them. The CDR3 length is 12 residues. Germline-derived CDR1 and CDR2 are ENHRY and SYGVKD. CDR3 coding DNA: TGTGCCATCAGTGAGATTACAGTTGGCTACACCTTC. It is translated as CAISEITVGYTF.

The V gene is TRBV18, the J gene TRBJ2-1; 10 nucleotides line up with TRBD1. V gave up 4 bases and J gave up 9 bases; unmatched junction bases: 3. There are 13 residues in the CDR3. Germline CDR1 KGHSH, CDR2 LQKENI. Here the CDR3 reads CASSRQGAVEQFF. The CDR3 DNA reads TGTGCCAGCTCACGACAGGGGGCGGTTGAGCAGTTCTTC.

This clonotype was observed a handful of times. The rearrangement uses TRBV28 and TRBJ2-7; tentative D call: TRBD1 (5 bases). Trimming left V 2 bases short and J 3 bases short, with 8 bases between. Germline lookup yields CDR1 MDHEN and CDR2 SYDVKM. The CDR3 spans 13 residues. The CDR3 DNA follows: TGTGCCAGCAGTTTACCAGGGCGCTACGAGCAGTACTTC. Translated, it gives CASSLPGRYEQYF. Supplemented by reference TRBV28 and TRBJ2-7, the full variable domain reads DVKVTQSSRYLVKRTGEKVFLECVQDMDHENMFWYRQDPGLGLRLIYFSYDVKMKEKGDIPEGYSVSREKKERFSLILESASTNQTSMYLCASSLPGRYEQYFGPGTRLTVT.

This clonotype was detected only a few times. The chain is built from TRBV2 and TRBJ2-7; TRBD1 matches 8 bases. The trim removed 4 bases at V and 2 bases at J, leaving 4 bases unmatched. Germline lookup yields CDR1 SNHLY and CDR2 FYNNEI. The CDR3 contains 14 residues. The CDR3 nucleotides are TGTGCCAGCAGTGCCGACAGGGGACCCTACGAGCAGTACTTC. Its protein product is CASSADRGPYEQYF.

This clonotype has at least ten counts. The gene calls are TRBV29-1 and TRBJ2-7; the D gene is possibly TRBD1 (6 bases). The length of the CDR3 is 13 residues. CDR1 is SQVTM and CDR2 is ANQGSEA in the germline V gene. V gave up 4 bases and J gave up 3 bases, with 13 bases separating them. The CDR3 protein is CSVGGQSLYEQYF. The CDR3 nucleotides read TGCAGCGTTGGCGGACAGTCACTCTACGAGCAGTACTTC.

This clonotype was seen repeatedly, ten times or more. J is TRBJ2-1 and V is TRBV10-3; D might be TRBD1 or TRBD2, each matching 6 bases. CDR3 length: 14 amino acids. V gave up 3 bases and J gave up 7 bases, with 13 bases separating them. Germline V gives CDR1 ENHRY, CDR2 SYGVKD. CDR3: CAISDIRGRNEQFF. The DNA for the CDR3 is TGTGCCATCAGTGACATCCGGGGGCGGAATGAGCAGTTCTTC.